This T cell receptor beta chain was sequenced in a study of spatial heterogeneity in lung cancer. Study outcomes and limitations: At tumor resection, ubiquitous expanded TCRs were detected in blood more often than later.

Between the trimmed V and J ends, which lost 3 bases and 3 bases, there was a span of 9 bases. This CDR3 is built from 13 residues. The V gene's germline CDR1 is SGHDN and CDR2 FVKESK. Time point reported: sample taken at primary tumor resection. Tumor, nontumor lung or frozen PBMC supplied whole RNA, sequenced without sorting. This clonotype was picked up a small number of times. Its antigen is unidentified. The library protocol tagged each TCR cDNA with a unique molecular identifier. TCRdb reanalysed the 5' RACE reads using MiXCR and keeps one entry per CDR3 protein. The table lists more than 10,000 distinct CDR3 sequences, about 15% of them singletons.

Sequencing was performed on PBMCs, taken at surgery. This chain uses TRBV14 with TRBJ2-7; D is unclear. The TCR was taken from a male donor with early-stage non-small cell lung cancer. CDR3 loop: CASSQAISYEQYF. CDR3 DNA sequence: TGTGCCAGCAGCCAGGCGATTAGCTACGAGCAGTACTTC.